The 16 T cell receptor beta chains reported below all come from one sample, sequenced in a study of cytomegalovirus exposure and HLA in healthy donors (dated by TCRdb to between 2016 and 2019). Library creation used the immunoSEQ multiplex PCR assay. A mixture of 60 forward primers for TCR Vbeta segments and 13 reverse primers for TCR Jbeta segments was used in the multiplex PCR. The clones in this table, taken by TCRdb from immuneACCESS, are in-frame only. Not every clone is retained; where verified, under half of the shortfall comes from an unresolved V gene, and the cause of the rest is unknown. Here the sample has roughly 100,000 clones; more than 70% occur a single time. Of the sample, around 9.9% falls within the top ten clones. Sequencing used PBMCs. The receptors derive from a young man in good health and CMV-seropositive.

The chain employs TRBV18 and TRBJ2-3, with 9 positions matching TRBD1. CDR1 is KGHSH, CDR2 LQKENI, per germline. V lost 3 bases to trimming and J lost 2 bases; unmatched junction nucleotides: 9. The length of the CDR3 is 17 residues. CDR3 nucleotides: TGTGCCAGCTCACCGGCGACCGGGACAGGGAACACAGATACGCAGTATTTT. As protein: CASSPATGTGNTDTQYF.

The chain's CDR3 is CASNTGGPVETQYF. Here the CDR3 DNA reads TGTGCCAGCAACACGGGGGGGCCTGTGGAGACCCAGTACTTC. The chain joins TRBV2 to TRBJ2-5, with TRBD2 matching over 8 bases. V dropped 7 bases and J dropped 5; count of bases not matched to a gene: 9. Germline V gene sequence: CDR1 SNHLY, CDR2 FYNNEI. This CDR3 contains 14 residues.

The CDR3 reads CASSQDTASGNTIYF. As DNA, the CDR3 is TGTGCCAGCAGCCAAGATACAGCCTCTGGAAACACCATATATTTT. The V call is TRBV4-2, the J call TRBJ1-3; no clear D gene. The CDR3 is 15 amino acids. The germline V and J ends were trimmed by 0 bases and 0 bases, with 6 bases remaining between them. The germline V gene encodes CDR1 LGHNA and CDR2 YNFKEQ.

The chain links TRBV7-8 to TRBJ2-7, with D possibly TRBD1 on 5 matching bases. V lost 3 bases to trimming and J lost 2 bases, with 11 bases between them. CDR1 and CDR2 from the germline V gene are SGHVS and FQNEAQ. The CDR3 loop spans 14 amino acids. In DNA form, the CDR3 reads TGTGCCAGCAGCTTGAGACAGCAAACCTACGAGCAGTACTTC. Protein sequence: CASSLRQQTYEQYF. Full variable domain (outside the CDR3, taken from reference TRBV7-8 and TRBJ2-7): GAGVSQSPRYKVAKRGQDVALRCDPISGHVSLFWYQQALGQGPEFLTYFQNEAQLDKSGLPSDRFFAERPEGSVSTLKIQRTQQEDSAVYLCASSLRQQTYEQYFGPGTRLTVT.

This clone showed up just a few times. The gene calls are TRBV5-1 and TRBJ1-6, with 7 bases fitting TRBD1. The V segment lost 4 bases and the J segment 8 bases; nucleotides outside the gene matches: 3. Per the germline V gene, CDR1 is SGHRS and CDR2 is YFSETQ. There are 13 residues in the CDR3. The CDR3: CASSRDRDSPLHF. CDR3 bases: TGCGCCAGCAGCCGGGACAGAGATTCACCCCTCCACTTT.

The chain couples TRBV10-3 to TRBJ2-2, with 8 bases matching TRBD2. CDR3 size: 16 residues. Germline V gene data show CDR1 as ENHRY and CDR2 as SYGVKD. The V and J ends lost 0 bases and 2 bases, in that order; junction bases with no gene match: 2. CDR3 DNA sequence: TGTGCCATCAGTGAGTCGACTAGCGCCAACACCGGGGAGCTGTTTTTT. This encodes CAISESTSANTGELFF.

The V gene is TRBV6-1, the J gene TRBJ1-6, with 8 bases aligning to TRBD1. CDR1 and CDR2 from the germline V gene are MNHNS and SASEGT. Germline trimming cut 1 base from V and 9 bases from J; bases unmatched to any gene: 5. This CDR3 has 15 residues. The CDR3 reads CASSEEPGGSSPLHF. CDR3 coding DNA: TGTGCCAGCAGTGAAGAACCAGGGGGCAGTTCACCCCTCCACTTT.

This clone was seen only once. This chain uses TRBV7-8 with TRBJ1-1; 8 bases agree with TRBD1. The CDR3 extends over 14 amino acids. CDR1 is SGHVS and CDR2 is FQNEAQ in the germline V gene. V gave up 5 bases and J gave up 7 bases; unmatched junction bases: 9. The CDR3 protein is CASSRTQGQGEAFF. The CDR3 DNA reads TGTGCCAGCAGCCGGACACAAGGACAGGGTGAAGCTTTCTTT.

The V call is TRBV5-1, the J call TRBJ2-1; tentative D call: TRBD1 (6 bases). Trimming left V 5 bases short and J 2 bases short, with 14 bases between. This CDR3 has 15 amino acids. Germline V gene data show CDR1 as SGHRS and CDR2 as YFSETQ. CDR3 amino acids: CASRARDTAYNEQFF. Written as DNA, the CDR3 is TGCGCCAGCAGAGCCCGGGACACCGCCTACAATGAGCAGTTCTTC.

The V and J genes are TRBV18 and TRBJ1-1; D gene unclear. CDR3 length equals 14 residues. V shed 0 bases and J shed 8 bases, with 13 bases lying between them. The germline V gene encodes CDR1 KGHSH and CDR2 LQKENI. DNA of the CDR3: TGTGCCAGCTCACCACCGAACAGACCCTCGGAAGCTTTCTTT. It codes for CASSPPNRPSEAFF.

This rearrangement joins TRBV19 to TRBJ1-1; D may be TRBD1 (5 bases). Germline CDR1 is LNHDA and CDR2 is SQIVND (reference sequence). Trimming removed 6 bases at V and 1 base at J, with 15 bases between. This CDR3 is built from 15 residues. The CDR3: CASSRRAGRNTEAFF. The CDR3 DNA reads TGTGCCAGTAGCCGCAGGGCGGGGAGGAACACTGAAGCTTTCTTT.

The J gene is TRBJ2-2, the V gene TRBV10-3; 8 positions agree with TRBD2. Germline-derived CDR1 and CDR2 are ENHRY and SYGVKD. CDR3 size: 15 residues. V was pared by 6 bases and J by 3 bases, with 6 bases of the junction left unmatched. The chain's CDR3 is CAISSAGRDTGELFF. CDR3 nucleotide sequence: TGTGCCATCAGCTCAGCCGGGAGGGACACCGGGGAGCTGTTTTTT.

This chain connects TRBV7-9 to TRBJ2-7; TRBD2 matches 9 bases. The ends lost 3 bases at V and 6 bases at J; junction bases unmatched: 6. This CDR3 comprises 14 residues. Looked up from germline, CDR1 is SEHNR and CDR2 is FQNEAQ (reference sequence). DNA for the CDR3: TGTGCCAGCAGCTTTACGAGCGGGGGGACCGAGCAGTACTTC. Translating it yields CASSFTSGGTEQYF.

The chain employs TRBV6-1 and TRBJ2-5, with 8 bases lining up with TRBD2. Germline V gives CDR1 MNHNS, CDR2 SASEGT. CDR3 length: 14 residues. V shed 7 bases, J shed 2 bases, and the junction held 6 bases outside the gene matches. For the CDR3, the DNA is TGTGCCAGCAAGCGGGGGTGGGGTCAAGAGACCCAGTACTTC. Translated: CASKRGWGQETQYF.

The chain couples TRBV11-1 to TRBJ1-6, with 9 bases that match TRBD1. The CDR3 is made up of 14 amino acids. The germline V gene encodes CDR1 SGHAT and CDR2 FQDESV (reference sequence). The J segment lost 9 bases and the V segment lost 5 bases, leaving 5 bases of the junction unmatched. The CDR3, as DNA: TGTGCCAGCAGCCCCGGACAGGGGAGTTCACCCCTCCACTTT. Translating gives CASSPGQGSSPLHF. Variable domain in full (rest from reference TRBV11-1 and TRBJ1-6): EAEVAQSPRYKITEKSQAVAFWCDPISGHATLYWYRQILGQGPELLVQFQDESVVDDSQLPKDRFSAERLKGVDSTLKIQPAELGDSAMYLCASSPGQGSSPLHFGNGTRLTVT.

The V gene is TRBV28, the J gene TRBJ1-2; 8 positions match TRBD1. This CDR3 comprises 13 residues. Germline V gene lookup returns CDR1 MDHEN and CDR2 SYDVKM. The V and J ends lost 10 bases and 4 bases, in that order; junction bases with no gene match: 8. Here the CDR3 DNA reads TGTGCCACCCGATTCAGGGGGCGCTATGGCTACACCTTC. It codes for CATRFRGRYGYTF.